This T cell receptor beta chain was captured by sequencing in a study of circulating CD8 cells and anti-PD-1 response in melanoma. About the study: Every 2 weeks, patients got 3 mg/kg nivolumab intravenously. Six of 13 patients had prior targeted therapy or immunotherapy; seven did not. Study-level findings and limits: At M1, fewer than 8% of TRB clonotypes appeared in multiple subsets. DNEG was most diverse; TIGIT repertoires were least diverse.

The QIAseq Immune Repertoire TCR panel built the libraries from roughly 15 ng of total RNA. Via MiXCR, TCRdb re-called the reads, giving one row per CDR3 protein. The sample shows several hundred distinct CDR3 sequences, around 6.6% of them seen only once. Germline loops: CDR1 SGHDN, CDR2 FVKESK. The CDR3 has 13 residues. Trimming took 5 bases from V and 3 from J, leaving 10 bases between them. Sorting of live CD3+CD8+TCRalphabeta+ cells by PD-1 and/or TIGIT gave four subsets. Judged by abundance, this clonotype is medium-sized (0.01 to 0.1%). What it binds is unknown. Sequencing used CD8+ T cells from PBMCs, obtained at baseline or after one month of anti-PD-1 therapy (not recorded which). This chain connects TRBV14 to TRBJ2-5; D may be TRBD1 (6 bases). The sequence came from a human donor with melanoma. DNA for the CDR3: TGTGCCAGCAGCGGGGCAGGGGAAGAGACCCAGTACTTC. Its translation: CASSGAGEETQYF. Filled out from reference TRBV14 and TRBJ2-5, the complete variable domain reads EAGVTQFPSHSVIEKGQTVTLRCDPISGHDNLYWYRRVMGKEIKFLLHFVKESKQDESGMPNNRFLAERTGGTYSTLKVQPAELEDSGVYFCASSGAGEETQYFGPGTRLLVL.